This record covers a single TCR beta chain. The data stem from a study of blood T cell repertoires in COVID-19. Living in about 25 US areas, the participants were between 18 and 89 years of age. This table comes from immunoSEQ multiplex PCR, and its TCRdb copy is limited to in-frame clones, with some not included. The profile covers 200,000 to 250,000 clones, with 84% appearing a single time and about 1.7% taken by the ten largest. The sample comprised PBMCs or T cells enriched from blood (not recorded which). The receptor was isolated from a man between 60 and 75 years old who had recovered from COVID-19.

The CDR3 DNA sequence: TGTGCCAGCAGCTCCAGGGATTCGGACACCATATATTTT. Encoded protein: CASSSRDSDTIYF. This chain joins TRBV13 and TRBJ1-3; D possibly corresponds to TRBD1 (5 bases). CDR1 PRHDT and CDR2 FYEKMQ come from the germline V gene (reference sequence). V gave up 4 bases and J gave up 8 bases, with 12 bases separating them. The CDR3 consists of 13 residues.